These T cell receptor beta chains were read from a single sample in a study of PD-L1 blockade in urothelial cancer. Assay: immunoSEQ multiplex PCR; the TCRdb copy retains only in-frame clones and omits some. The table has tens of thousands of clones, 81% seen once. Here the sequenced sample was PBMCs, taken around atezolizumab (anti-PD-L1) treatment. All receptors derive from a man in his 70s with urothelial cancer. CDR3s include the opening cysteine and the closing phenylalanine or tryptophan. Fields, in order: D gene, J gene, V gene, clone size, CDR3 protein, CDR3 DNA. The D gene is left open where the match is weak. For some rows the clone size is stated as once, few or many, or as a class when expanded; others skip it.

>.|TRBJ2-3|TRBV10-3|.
CAISESRPPGNTQYF
TGTGCCATCAGTGAGTCGAGACCGCCGGGAAATACGCAGTATTTT
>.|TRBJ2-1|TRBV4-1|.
CASSPLPLPGPRNEQFF
TGCGCCAGCAGCCCACTTCCCCTCCCAGGGCCGAGGAATGAGCAGTTCTTC
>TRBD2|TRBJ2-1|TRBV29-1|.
CSVRAGERYNEQFF
TGCAGCGTTCGAGCGGGGGAGAGATACAATGAGCAGTTCTTC
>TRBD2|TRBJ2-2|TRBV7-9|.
CASSPGLFGELFF
TGTGCCAGCAGCCCGGGACTATTTGGGGAGCTGTTTTTT
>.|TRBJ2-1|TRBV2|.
CASSPGHREDNEQFF
TGTGCCAGCAGCCCCGGTCATCGGGAAGACAATGAGCAGTTCTTC
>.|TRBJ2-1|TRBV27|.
CASSLSGTGRLEQFF
TGTGCCAGCAGTCTCTCCGGGACCGGGAGACTCGAGCAGTTCTTC
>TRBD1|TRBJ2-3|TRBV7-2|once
CASSLGLPGQGTDTQYF
TGTGCCAGCAGCTTAGGGCTCCCGGGACAGGGCACAGATACGCAGTATTTT
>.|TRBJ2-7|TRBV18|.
CATQRAKNYEQYF
TGTGCCACCCAACGCGCCAAGAACTACGAGCAGTACTTC
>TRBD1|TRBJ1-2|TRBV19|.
CASRIGQGRGGYTF
TGTGCCAGTAGAATCGGACAGGGGAGAGGGGGCTACACCTTC
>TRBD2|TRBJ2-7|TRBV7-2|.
CASSLALTSGSHSYEQYF
TGTGCCAGCAGCTTAGCTCTGACTAGCGGGAGCCACTCCTACGAGCAGTACTTC
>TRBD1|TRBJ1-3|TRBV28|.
CASSLGRWQGASSGNTIYF
TGTGCCAGCAGTTTAGGGCGATGGCAGGGGGCAAGTTCTGGAAACACCATATATTTT
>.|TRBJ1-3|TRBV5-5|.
CASSLDREGNTIYF
TGTGCCAGCAGCTTGGACAGGGAAGGAAACACCATATATTTT
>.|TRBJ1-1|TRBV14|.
CASSIVLNTEAFF
TGTGCCAGCAGTATCGTGTTGAACACTGAAGCTTTCTTT
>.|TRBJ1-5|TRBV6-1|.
CASSVDNHQPQHF
TGTGCCAGCAGCGTGGACAACCATCAGCCCCAGCATTTT
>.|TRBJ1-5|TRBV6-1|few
CASSEAIGRGYQPQHF
TGTGCCAGCAGTGAAGCGATAGGAAGGGGATATCAGCCCCAGCATTTT
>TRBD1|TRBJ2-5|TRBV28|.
CASADRGETQYF
TGTGCCAGCGCGGACAGGGGAGAGACCCAGTACTTC
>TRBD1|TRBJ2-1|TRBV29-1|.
CSGDRGLYNEQFF
TGCAGCGGAGACAGGGGGCTCTACAATGAGCAGTTCTTC
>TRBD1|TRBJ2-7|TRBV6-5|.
CASSYSPGQLVEQYF
TGTGCCAGCAGTTACTCACCGGGACAGCTAGTCGAGCAGTACTTC
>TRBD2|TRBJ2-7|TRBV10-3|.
CAISESLAGSFEQYF
TGTGCCATCAGTGAGTCGTTAGCGGGATCCTTCGAGCAGTACTTC
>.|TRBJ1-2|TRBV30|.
CAWAGGNPQGYTF
TGTGCCTGGGCGGGGGGGAACCCCCAAGGCTACACCTTC
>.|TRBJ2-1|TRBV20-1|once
CSVRDFEQFF
TGCAGTGTGCGGGACTTTGAGCAGTTCTTC
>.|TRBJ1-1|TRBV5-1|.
CASSYEPNTEAFF
TGCGCCAGCAGCTACGAGCCGAACACTGAAGCTTTCTTT
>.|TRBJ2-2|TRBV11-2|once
CASSLHPGAGTGELFF
TGTGCCAGCAGCCTACACCCGGGCGCGGGCACCGGGGAGCTGTTTTTT
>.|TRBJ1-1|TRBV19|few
CASSRGGDTEAFF
TGTGCCAGTAGCCGCGGGGGCGACACTGAAGCTTTCTTT
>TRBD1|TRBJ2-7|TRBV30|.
CASSTGAVDEQYF
TGTGCCTCCTCGACAGGGGCGGTCGACGAGCAGTACTTC
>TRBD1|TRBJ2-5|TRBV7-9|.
CASSWGTGQETQYF
TGTGCCAGCAGCTGGGGGACAGGGCAAGAGACCCAGTACTTC
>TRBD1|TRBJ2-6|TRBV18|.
CASSPGGHSGANVLTF
TGTGCCAGCTCGCCAGGGGGCCACTCTGGGGCCAACGTCCTGACTTTC
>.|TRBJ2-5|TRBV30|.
CAWSMVRGETQYF
TGTGCCTGGAGTATGGTCAGGGGAGAGACCCAGTACTTC
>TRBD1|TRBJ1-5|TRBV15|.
CATSGTGTVNQPQHF
TGTGCCACCAGCGGGACCGGGACAGTGAATCAGCCCCAGCATTTT
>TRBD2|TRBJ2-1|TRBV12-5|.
CASGLRLAGNEQFF
TGTGCTAGTGGTTTGAGGCTAGCGGGCAATGAGCAGTTCTTC
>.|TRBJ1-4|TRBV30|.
CAWNPRTTNNEKLFF
TGTGCCTGGAACCCTAGGACAACAAATAATGAAAAACTGTTTTTT
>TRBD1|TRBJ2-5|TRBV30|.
CAWMWGQGRETQYF
TGTGCCTGGATGTGGGGACAGGGCAGGGAGACCCAGTACTTC
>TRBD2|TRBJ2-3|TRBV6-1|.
CASSARLAGADTQYF
TGTGCCAGCAGTGCCAGACTAGCGGGAGCAGATACGCAGTATTTT
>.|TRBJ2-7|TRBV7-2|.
CASSRTGTSSYEQYF
TGTGCCAGCAGCCGCACCGGGACAAGCTCCTACGAGCAGTACTTC
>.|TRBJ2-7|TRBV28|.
CASRSGGLNYEQYF
TGTGCCAGCAGGAGCGGCGGACTCAACTACGAGCAGTACTTC
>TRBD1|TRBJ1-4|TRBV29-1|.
CSAADRVTNEKLFF
TGCAGCGCAGCCGACAGGGTAACTAATGAAAAACTGTTTTTT
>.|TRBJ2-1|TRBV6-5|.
CAASRRRGDNEQFF
TGTGCCGCCTCGAGGCGGAGGGGCGACAATGAGCAGTTCTTC
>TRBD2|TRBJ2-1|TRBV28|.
CASGRAGGASYNEQFF
TGTGCGAGCGGTCGGGCGGGAGGGGCCTCCTACAATGAGCAGTTCTTC
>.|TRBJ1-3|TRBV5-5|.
CASSLPSGNTIYF
TGTGCCAGCAGCCTCCCCTCTGGAAACACCATATATTTT
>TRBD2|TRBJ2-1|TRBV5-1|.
CASSLAVTSGAGGEQFF
TGCGCCAGCAGCTTGGCTGTGACTAGCGGGGCGGGCGGTGAGCAGTTCTTC
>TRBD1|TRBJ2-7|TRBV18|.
CASSQGQGSYEQYF
TGTGCCAGCTCACAGGGACAGGGGTCCTACGAGCAGTACTTC
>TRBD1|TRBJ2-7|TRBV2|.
CASTRDRNSYEQYF
TGTGCCAGCACTCGGGACAGAAACTCCTACGAGCAGTACTTC
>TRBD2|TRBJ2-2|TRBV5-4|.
CASSLSSGTHTGELFF
TGTGCCAGCAGCTTGTCTAGCGGGACCCACACCGGGGAGCTGTTTTTT
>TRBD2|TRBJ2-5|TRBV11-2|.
CASSPGAGGETQYF
TGTGCCAGCAGCCCAGGGGCGGGGGGCGAGACCCAGTACTTC
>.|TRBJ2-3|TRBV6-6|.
CASSVRGDTQYF
TGTGCCAGCAGTGTTAGAGGGGATACGCAGTATTTT